These 18 T cell receptor beta chains were all obtained from the same sample, sequenced in a study of shared clonotypes between healthy human individuals. Generated by immunoSEQ multiplex PCR, the TCRdb table keeps only in-frame clones and is missing some. Of 450,000 to 600,000 clones listed, roughly 78% are singletons. The sample taken for sequencing was PBMCs. Receptors were obtained from a woman aged 40 to 50 in good health. Some clones in this sample may be carry-over from other donors' samples.

The chain employs TRBV11-3 and TRBJ2-5, with D maybe TRBD2 (5 bases). The germline CDR1 and CDR2 sequences are SGHNT and YENEEA. Trimming left V 1 base short and J 4 bases short, with 13 bases between. The CDR3 extends over 15 amino acids. The DNA of the CDR3 is TGTGCCAGCAGCTTAGGAGGGTCCGCGGGAGAGACCCAGTACTTC. As protein: CASSLGGSAGETQYF.

Only one count was recorded for this clone. J is TRBJ2-7 and V is TRBV6-1; tentatively, D is TRBD1 or TRBD2 (6 bases each). Between the trimmed V and J ends, which lost 0 bases and 3 bases, there was a span of 15 bases. This CDR3 is 16 amino acids long. The germline V gene encodes CDR1 MNHNS and CDR2 SASEGT. CDR3 residues: CASSEAPGGRIYEQYF. The CDR3 DNA reads as TGTGCCAGCAGTGAAGCCCCCGGGGGCAGAATCTACGAGCAGTACTTC.

On this clone itself: The same CDR3 is also encoded by other DNA sequences in this sample. This chain joins TRBV5-1 and TRBJ2-6, with no clear D. The CDR3 loop spans 16 amino acids. V was trimmed by 0 bases and J by 0 bases, leaving 7 bases between them. Germline V gene lookup returns CDR1 SGHRS and CDR2 YFSETQ. CDR3 nucleotide sequence: TGCGCCAGCAGCTTGGGCAGCCTCTCTGGGGCCAACGTCCTGACTTTC. It encodes CASSLGSLSGANVLTF.

The V and J genes are TRBV6-1 and TRBJ1-2; D not resolved. Deletions cut 1 base from V and 0 bases from J, with 6 bases between. CDR1 is MNHNS and CDR2 is SASEGT in the germline V gene. This CDR3 comprises 14 residues. The CDR3 sequence is CASSEDTANYGYTF. CDR3 DNA: TGTGCCAGCAGTGAAGACACAGCTAACTATGGCTACACCTTC.

The chain uses TRBV27 and TRBJ2-7; no clear D. The length of the CDR3 is 14 residues. Germline CDR1 is MNHEY and CDR2 is SMNVEV (reference sequence). V was trimmed by 2 bases and J by 6 bases, leaving 14 bases between them. The CDR3: CASSLRQASIEQYF. CDR3 DNA: TGTGCCAGCAGTTTAAGGCAGGCATCGATCGAGCAGTACTTC.

This chain connects TRBV6-4 to TRBJ2-1; D gene ambiguous. Germline CDR1 is MRHNA and CDR2 is SNTAGT. The V and J ends lost 0 bases and 7 bases respectively, with 13 bases between them. The CDR3 consists of 15 residues. The DNA for the CDR3 is TGTGCCAGCAGTGACTCGGTGGCCTCTTTGAATGAGCAGTTCTTC. Its protein is CASSDSVASLNEQFF.

The chain combines TRBV7-9 with TRBJ2-5; TRBD1 is a possible D gene (6 bases). Germline CDR1 and CDR2: SEHNR and FQNEAQ (reference sequence). The CDR3 is 17 residues long. Trimming took off 0 bases at V and 4 bases at J, with 18 bases between the two ends. The CDR3 sequence is CASSLAAAGVLGETQYF. The CDR3 nucleotides read TGTGCCAGCAGCTTAGCGGCGGCAGGGGTGTTAGGAGAGACCCAGTACTTC.

In its sample, this clone was seen once. The chain joins TRBV27 to TRBJ2-1; 13 bases agree with TRBD2. There are 12 residues in the CDR3. V dropped 5 bases and J dropped 14; count of bases not matched to a gene: 3. CDR1 and CDR2 (germline): MNHEY, SMNVEV (reference sequence). DNA for the CDR3: TGTGCCAGCAGTACCGGACTAGCGGGAGAGTTCTTC. It specifies CASSTGLAGEFF.

This clone was found once. This chain joins TRBV11-3 and TRBJ2-1; D remains unclear. V gave up 5 bases and J gave up 5 bases, with 13 bases separating them. Germline-derived CDR1 and CDR2 are SGHNT and YENEEA. There are 14 residues in the CDR3. CDR3 sequence: CASSRQYANNEQFF. The CDR3 DNA reads TGTGCCAGCAGCCGACAATACGCCAACAATGAGCAGTTCTTC.

This clone occurred a few times. This rearrangement joins TRBV11-1 to TRBJ1-1, with 9 positions matching TRBD1. Unmatched junction bases numbered 3, after V lost 5 bases and J lost 2 bases. CDR3 length: 14 residues. The germline V gene has CDR1 SGHAT and CDR2 FQDESV (reference sequence). The CDR3 DNA reads as TGTGCCAGCAGCCAGGACAGGGGTAACACTGAAGCTTTCTTT. It specifies CASSQDRGNTEAFF. Drawing the rest from reference TRBV11-1 and TRBJ1-1, the complete variable domain is EAEVAQSPRYKITEKSQAVAFWCDPISGHATLYWYRQILGQGPELLVQFQDESVVDDSQLPKDRFSAERLKGVDSTLKIQPAELGDSAMYLCASSQDRGNTEAFFGQGTRLTVV.

The chain combines TRBV28 with TRBJ1-1, with TRBD1 matching over 8 bases. In germline, CDR1 is MDHEN, CDR2 SYDVKM. After removal of 7 bases from V and 7 bases from J, the junction contained 11 bases not matched to a gene. The CDR3 runs 14 residues. The CDR3 here is CASTSRTGHNEAFF. For the CDR3, the DNA is TGTGCCAGCACCTCTAGGACAGGGCATAATGAAGCTTTCTTT.

The J gene is TRBJ1-5, the V gene TRBV2; the D is unclear. The CDR3 has 13 amino acids. Germline V CDR1 and CDR2: SNHLY, FYNNEI. With 8 bases removed from V and 4 bases from J, the gap between germline ends came to 12 bases. CDR3 in DNA: TGTGCCAGCCGCAAGTCGGAGAATCAGCCCCAGCATTTT. It translates to CASRKSENQPQHF.

This clone was recorded a few times. This sample includes further DNA sequences coding for the same CDR3. This chain connects TRBV19 to TRBJ1-1; D call uncertain. Trimming pared 1 base from V and 5 bases from J, leaving 8 bases between. The CDR3 runs 13 residues. Germline V gene sequence: CDR1 LNHDA, CDR2 SQIVND (reference sequence). The CDR3 coding sequence is TGTGCCAGTAGTATAGCGGGTGATACTGAAGCTTTCTTT. Translated, it gives CASSIAGDTEAFF.

The chain combines TRBV7-3 with TRBJ2-2; 15 bases agree with TRBD2. This CDR3 region has 17 residues. With V trimmed by 2 bases and J by 8 bases, 6 bases remained unmatched. Germline assignment: CDR1 SGHTA and CDR2 FQGTGA. This chain's CDR3 is CASSLQGTSGRPGELFF. CDR3 nucleotide sequence: TGTGCCAGCAGCTTACAGGGGACTAGCGGGAGGCCGGGGGAGCTGTTTTTT.

In its sample, this clone was seen many times. The chain links TRBV7-2 to TRBJ1-2; D not resolved. Germline loops: CDR1 SGHTA, CDR2 FQGNSA. V was trimmed by 5 bases and J by 2 bases, leaving 6 bases between them. The CDR3 contains 12 residues. CDR3 in DNA: TGTGCCAGCAGCCCGGGGAACTATGGCTACACCTTC. Amino acids: CASSPGNYGYTF.

V usage is TRBV11-2 and J usage is TRBJ2-5; 7 bases fit TRBD2. In germline, CDR1 is SGHAT, CDR2 FQNNGV. CDR3 length: 16 amino acids. Losses at the gene ends were 1 base for V and 6 bases for J; bases not matched to a gene: 11. CDR3 coding DNA: TGTGCCAGCAGCTTAGTGGCCGGGACTAAGCCCAAGACCCAGTACTTC. Protein sequence: CASSLVAGTKPKTQYF. Based on the CDR3 plus reference TRBV11-2 and TRBJ2-5, the full variable domain is EAGVAQSPRYKIIEKRQSVAFWCNPISGHATLYWYQQILGQGPKLLIQFQNNGVVDDSQLPKDRFSAERLKGVDSTLKIQPAKLEDSAVYLCASSLVAGTKPKTQYFGPGTRLLVL.

The V and J genes are TRBV7-8 and TRBJ2-7; D is undetermined. Germline CDR1 and CDR2: SGHVS and FQNEAQ. This CDR3 is built from 12 residues. V was shortened by 5 bases and J by 4 bases, with 9 bases between the two germline ends. The CDR3 sequence: CASSTSEYEQYF. The CDR3 coding sequence is TGTGCCAGCAGCACCAGCGAATACGAGCAGTACTTC.

This clone was detected a few times. The sample carries other DNA sequences with the same CDR3. The gene calls are TRBV27 and TRBJ2-2, with D uncertain. Trimming stripped 3 bases from V and 5 bases from J, with 4 bases between. CDR3 length: 12 amino acids. CDR1 is MNHEY, CDR2 SMNVEV, per germline (reference sequence). Written as DNA, the CDR3 is TGTGCCAGCAGTTTTAGTACCGGGGAGCTGTTTTTT. The encoded protein is CASSFSTGELFF.